These 18 T cell receptor beta chains share one sample of origin, sequenced in a study of cytomegalovirus exposure and HLA in healthy donors. 60 Vbeta and 13 Jbeta primers were used in PCR. Profiled with immunoSEQ multiplex PCR; TCRdb holds only in-frame clones, not every one. The sample lists under 200,000 clones; 70% to 80% were seen once. Input material: PBMCs. These receptors all stem from a woman aged 50 to 60 in good health and CMV-seronegative.

This chain uses TRBV6-6 with TRBJ2-7, with TRBD2 as a possible D gene (6 bases). CDR3 length: 15 residues. CDR1 and CDR2 from the germline V gene are MNHNY and SVGAGI (reference sequence). The ends were cut back, 5 bases at V and 3 bases at J, with 17 bases in the middle. The CDR3 DNA reads as TGTGCCAGCAGTATGTCATGGGACTGGGACTACGAGCAGTACTTC. Protein product: CASSMSWDWDYEQYF.

The chain joins TRBV6-1 to TRBJ2-1; 8 nucleotides agree with TRBD1. This CDR3 region has 14 residues. Germline values: CDR1 MNHNS, CDR2 SASEGT. Unmatched junction bases numbered 4, after V lost 1 base and J lost 8 bases. The DNA for the CDR3 is TGTGCCAGCAGTGAAGGAGGACAGGGCTATGAGCAGTTCTTC. This translates into CASSEGGQGYEQFF.

The chain employs TRBV19 and TRBJ2-3, with D perhaps matching TRBD2 (6 bases). V lost 0 bases and J lost 5, with 21 bases in between. Germline CDR1 LNHDA, CDR2 SQIVND (reference sequence). This CDR3 is 18 amino acids long. The CDR3 bases are TGTGCCAGTAGTATAGATCTAATTTCGGGGGAGCCTAGAGATACGCAGTATTTT. Amino acids: CASSIDLISGEPRDTQYF.

The CDR3 region is CASSLESRGFFRNTEAFF. The CDR3 DNA sequence: TGCGCCAGCAGCTTGGAGTCCAGGGGTTTCTTCCGGAACACTGAAGCTTTCTTT. The chain couples TRBV5-1 to TRBJ1-1; maybe TRBD1 (6 bases). This CDR3 contains 18 residues. CDR1 is SGHRS and CDR2 is YFSETQ in the germline V gene. Trimming removed 0 bases at V and 1 base at J, with 19 bases between. The complete variable domain, with remaining parts taken from reference TRBV5-1 and TRBJ1-1, reads KAGVTQTPRYLIKTRGQQVTLSCSPISGHRSVSWYQQTPGQGLQFLFEYFSETQRNKGNFPGRFSGRQFSNSRSEMNVSTLELGDSALYLCASSLESRGFFRNTEAFFGQGTRLTVV.

The rearrangement joins TRBV27 to TRBJ2-1; the D gene is possibly TRBD2 (5 bases). The V gene's germline CDR1 is MNHEY and CDR2 SMNVEV (reference sequence). This CDR3 has 14 residues. V was shortened by 4 bases and J by 2 bases, with 9 bases between the two germline ends. CDR3 loop: CASSYGGTYNEQFF. The CDR3 nucleotides read TGTGCCAGCAGTTACGGAGGCACCTACAATGAGCAGTTCTTC.

This clone was found once. CDR3 in amino acids: CASSIEAGRLYNEQFF. The CDR3 DNA reads as TGTGCCAGTAGTATAGAGGCAGGTCGGTTGTACAATGAGCAGTTCTTC. This chain joins TRBV19 and TRBJ2-1; D call uncertain. V shed 0 bases and J shed 4 bases, with 13 bases lying between them. This CDR3 comprises 16 residues. Germline V CDR1 and CDR2: LNHDA, SQIVND (reference sequence). Combining the CDR3 with reference TRBV19 and TRBJ2-1 gives the whole variable domain DGGITQSPKYLFRKEGQNVTLSCEQNLNHDAMYWYRQDPGQGLRLIYYSQIVNDFQKGDIAEGYSVSREKKESFPLTVTSAQKNPTAFYLCASSIEAGRLYNEQFFGPGTRLTVL.

This chain uses TRBV6-5 with TRBJ2-7; 9 nucleotides match TRBD1. The CDR3 has 15 amino acids. V trimming: 0 bases; J trimming: 3 bases; junction bases outside the gene matches: 3. Germline CDR1 MNHEY, CDR2 SVGAGI. The CDR3 spells CASSYSGTGNYEQYF. The CDR3 DNA reads TGTGCCAGCAGTTACTCCGGGACAGGGAACTACGAGCAGTACTTC.

The gene calls are TRBV7-9 and TRBJ2-1, with 12 bases identical to TRBD2. This CDR3 is built from 18 residues. Looked up from germline, CDR1 is SEHNR and CDR2 is FQNEAQ (reference sequence). Trimming removed 4 bases from V and 0 bases from J; junction bases left unmatched: 7. DNA for the CDR3: TGTGCCAGCAGCTCCGCCGGACTAGCGGGAACCTCCTACAATGAGCAGTTCTTC. Amino acid sequence: CASSSAGLAGTSYNEQFF. Looking up the rest from reference TRBV7-9 and TRBJ2-1 gives the full variable domain: DTGVSQNPRHKITKRGQNVTFRCDPISEHNRLYWYRQTLGQGPEFLTYFQNEAQLEKSRLLSDRFSAERPKGSFSTLEIQRTEQGDSAMYLCASSSAGLAGTSYNEQFFGPGTRLTVL.

The chain joins TRBV6-5 to TRBJ2-5; 10 nucleotides match TRBD2. The J segment lost 5 bases and the V segment lost 8 bases, leaving 11 bases of the junction unmatched. CDR3 length equals 15 residues. Per the germline V gene, CDR1 is MNHEY and CDR2 is SVGAGI. CDR3 sequence reads: CASFRGAGGIETQYF. The CDR3 DNA is TGTGCCAGCTTCCGGGGAGCGGGGGGGATCGAGACCCAGTACTTC.

As to this clone: A read error may produce the germline difference seen at one junction end. The chain carries TRBV28 and TRBJ2-7; D is uncertain. The CDR3 extends over 12 amino acids. Per germline, CDR1 MDHEN and CDR2 SYDVKM. The CDR3 loop reads CASSSFSDEQYF. CDR3 in DNA: TGTGCCAGCAGTTCCTTCTCCGACGAGCAGTACTTC.

The genes are TRBV28 and TRBJ2-1; D may be TRBD1 (8 bases). This CDR3 comprises 15 residues. Germline CDR1 MDHEN, CDR2 SYDVKM. The V end lost 3 bases, the J end lost 3 bases, and 12 bases lay between the germline ends. The DNA of the CDR3 is TGTGCCAGCAGTTTGGGGGGGACAGGCTACAATGAGCAGTTCTTC. It yields the protein CASSLGGTGYNEQFF.

The V gene is TRBV27, the J gene TRBJ2-7; 7 bases match TRBD1. The CDR3 is 15 residues long. Germline assignment: CDR1 MNHEY and CDR2 SMNVEV (reference sequence). J lost 2 bases, V lost 6 bases, and 10 bases had no gene match. The CDR3 DNA sequence: TGTGCCAGCAGGACCGAGGGGGCAGGTACCTACGAGCAGTACTTC. Amino acids: CASRTEGAGTYEQYF.

The chain joins TRBV30 to TRBJ1-1; no reliable D call. Trimming removed 0 bases from V and 0 bases from J, with 11 bases in between. Germline CDR1 and CDR2: GTSNPN and SVGIG (reference sequence). This CDR3 has 15 amino acids. CDR3 in amino acids: CAWSVRDSMNTEAFF. In nucleotides, the CDR3 is TGTGCCTGGAGTGTACGGGATTCGATGAACACTGAAGCTTTCTTT.

The chain uses TRBV28 and TRBJ1-5, with 11 bases matching TRBD1. Losses at the gene ends were 6 bases for V and 4 bases for J; bases not matched to a gene: 5. This CDR3 has 15 residues. Germline-derived CDR1 and CDR2 are MDHEN and SYDVKM. Written as DNA, the CDR3 is TGTGCCAGCAGCCGGACAGGGGGCGGGAATCAGCCCCAGCATTTT. Translation: CASSRTGGGNQPQHF.

The rearrangement uses TRBV7-8 and TRBJ1-6; no clear D gene. Looked up from germline, CDR1 is SGHVS and CDR2 is FQNEAQ. V lost 8 bases and J lost 5, with 10 bases in between. The CDR3 is 13 residues long. The CDR3 nucleotides read TGTGCCAGCTCCAGGCAAGATAATTCACCCCTCCACTTT. It yields the protein CASSRQDNSPLHF.

This chain links TRBV25-1 with TRBJ2-7; tentatively, D is TRBD1 (6 bases). V gave up 6 bases and J gave up 1 base, with 13 bases separating them. This CDR3 has 14 amino acids. Germline V gene lookup returns CDR1 MGHDK and CDR2 SYGVNS. CDR3 region: CASSRDIGSYEQYF. CDR3 nucleotide sequence: TGTGCCAGCAGCCGGGACATTGGGTCCTACGAGCAGTACTTC.

V is TRBV5-1 and J is TRBJ1-2, with D uncertain. The CDR3 contains 15 residues. Germline loops: CDR1 SGHRS, CDR2 YFSETQ. Deletions cut 7 bases from V and 3 bases from J, with 19 bases between. The CDR3 loop is CASATRVSGDYGYTF. As DNA, the CDR3 is TGCGCCAGCGCCACGCGGGTCTCCGGGGACTATGGCTACACCTTC.

To note about this clone: At one end, the junction sequence differs from germline, possibly due to a read error. The chain carries TRBV7-7 and TRBJ2-7, with a possible D match to TRBD1 (5 bases). The CDR3 sequence is 13 residues long. Germline V CDR1 and CDR2: SSHAT, FNYEAQ (reference sequence). Here the CDR3 reads CASSLGQGDEQYF. The CDR3 nucleotides read TGTGCTAGCAGCTTAGGCCAGGGCGACGAGCAGTACTTC.